Sequencing of this TCR beta chain was carried out in a study of regulatory T cells in long-lasting Graves disease. Arm-PCR of CDR3 regions and iRepertoire HTBI primers were used to build TCR beta libraries. TCRdb ran MiXCR on the multiplex PCR reads and lists one entry per CDR3 protein. This sample carries 620,000 or so distinct CDR3 sequences, about 16% of them seen once, and the ten largest clones take approximately 20%. Stated time point: newly diagnosed GD, antithyroid drugs for less than 3 months. Generation of the TCR library employed RNA extracted from PBMCs. Germline values: CDR1 MRHNA, CDR2 SNTAGT. The trim removed 0 bases at V and 6 bases at J, leaving 2 bases unmatched. CDR3 length equals 15 residues. This sample also belongs to another study, concerning T cells in Graves' hyperthyroidism and ophthalmopathy. That study adds: Patients aged 18 to 65 had newly diagnosed hyperthyroidism of under 2 months' duration.

The V and J genes are TRBV6-4 and TRBJ2-2; TRBD1 aligns across 9 bases. This receptor was taken from a young woman with Graves disease. Sequenced here: peripheral blood mononuclear cells (PBMCs), sampled at new diagnosis, from a patient treated with antithyroid drugs. The CDR3 region is CASSDSRTGAGELFF. CDR3 sequence (DNA): TGTGCCAGCAGTGACTCGCGGACAGGGGCCGGGGAGCTGTTTTTT.